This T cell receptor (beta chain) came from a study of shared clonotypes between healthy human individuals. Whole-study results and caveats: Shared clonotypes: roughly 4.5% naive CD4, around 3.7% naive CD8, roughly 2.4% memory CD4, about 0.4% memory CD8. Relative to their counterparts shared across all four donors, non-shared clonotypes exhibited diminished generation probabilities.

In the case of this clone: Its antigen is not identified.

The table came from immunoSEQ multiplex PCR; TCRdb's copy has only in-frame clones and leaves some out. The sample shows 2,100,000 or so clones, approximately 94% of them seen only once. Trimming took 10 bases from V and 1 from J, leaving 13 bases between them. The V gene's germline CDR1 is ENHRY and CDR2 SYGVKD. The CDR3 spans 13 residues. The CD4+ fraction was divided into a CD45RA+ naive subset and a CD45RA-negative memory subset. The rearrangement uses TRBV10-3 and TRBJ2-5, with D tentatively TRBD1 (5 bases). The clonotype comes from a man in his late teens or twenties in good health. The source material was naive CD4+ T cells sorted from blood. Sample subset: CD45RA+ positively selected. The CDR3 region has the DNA TGTGCCACCGCCCAGGGCGGCCAAGAGACCCAGTACTTC. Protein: CATAQGGQETQYF.